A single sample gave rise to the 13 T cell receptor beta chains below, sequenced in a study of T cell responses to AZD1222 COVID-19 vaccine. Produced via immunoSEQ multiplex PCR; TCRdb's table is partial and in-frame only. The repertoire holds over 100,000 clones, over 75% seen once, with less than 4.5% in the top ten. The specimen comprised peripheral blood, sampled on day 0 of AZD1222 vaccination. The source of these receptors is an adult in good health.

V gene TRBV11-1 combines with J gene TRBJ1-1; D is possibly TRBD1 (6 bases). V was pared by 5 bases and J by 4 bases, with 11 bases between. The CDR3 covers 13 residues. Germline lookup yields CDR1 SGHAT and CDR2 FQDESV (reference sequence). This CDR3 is CASSVGQTTEAFF. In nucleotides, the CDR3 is TGTGCCAGCAGCGTAGGACAGACCACTGAAGCTTTCTTT.

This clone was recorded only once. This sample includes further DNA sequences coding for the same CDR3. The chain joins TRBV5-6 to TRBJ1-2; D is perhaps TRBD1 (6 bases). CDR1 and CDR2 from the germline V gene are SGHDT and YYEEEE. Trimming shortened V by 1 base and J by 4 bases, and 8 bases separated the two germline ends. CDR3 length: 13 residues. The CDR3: CASSLTGSYGYTF. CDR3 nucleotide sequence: TGTGCCAGCAGCTTGACAGGGTCCTATGGCTACACCTTC.

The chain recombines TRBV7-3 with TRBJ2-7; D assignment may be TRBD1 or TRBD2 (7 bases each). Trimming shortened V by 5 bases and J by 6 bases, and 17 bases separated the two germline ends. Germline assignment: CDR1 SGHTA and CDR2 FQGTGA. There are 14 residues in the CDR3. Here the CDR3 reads CASSLQGEGREQYF. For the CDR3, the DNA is TGTGCCAGCAGCCTTCAGGGGGAGGGGCGCGAGCAGTACTTC.

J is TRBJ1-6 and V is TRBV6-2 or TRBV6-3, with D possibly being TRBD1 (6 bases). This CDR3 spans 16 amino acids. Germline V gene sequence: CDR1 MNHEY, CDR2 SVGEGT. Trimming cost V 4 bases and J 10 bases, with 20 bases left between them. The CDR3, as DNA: TGTGCCAGCAGTTCCCCCAACAGGGCTTACGGATCACCCCTCCACTTT. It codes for CASSSPNRAYGSPLHF.

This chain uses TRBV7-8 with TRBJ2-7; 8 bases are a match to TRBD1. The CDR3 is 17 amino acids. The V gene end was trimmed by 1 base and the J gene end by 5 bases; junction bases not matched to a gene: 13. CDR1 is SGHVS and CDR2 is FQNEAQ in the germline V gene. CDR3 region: CASSLVLPRQGTNEQYF. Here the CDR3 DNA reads TGTGCCAGCAGCTTAGTCCTACCCAGACAGGGGACGAACGAGCAGTACTTC.

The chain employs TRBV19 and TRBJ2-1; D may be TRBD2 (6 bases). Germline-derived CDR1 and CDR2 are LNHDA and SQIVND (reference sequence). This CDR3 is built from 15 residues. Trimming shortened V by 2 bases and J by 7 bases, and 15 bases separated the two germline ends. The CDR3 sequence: CASSISRGGRNEQFF. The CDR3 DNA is TGTGCCAGTAGTATAAGTCGGGGAGGTCGGAATGAGCAGTTCTTC.

The CDR3 region is CASSLFRQAGGYTF. As DNA, the CDR3 is TGTGCCAGCAGTTTATTCCGACAGGCTGGCGGCTACACCTTC. The chain couples TRBV28 to TRBJ1-2; D is perhaps TRBD1 (6 bases). CDR1 MDHEN and CDR2 SYDVKM come from the germline V gene. The V end was cut by 1 base, the J end by 8 bases, with 14 bases between. This CDR3 is 14 amino acids long.

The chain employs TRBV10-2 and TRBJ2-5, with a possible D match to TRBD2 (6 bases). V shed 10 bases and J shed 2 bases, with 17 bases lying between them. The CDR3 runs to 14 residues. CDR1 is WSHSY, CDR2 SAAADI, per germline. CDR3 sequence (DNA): TGCGCCACTTCGTGGGGGGTTAAGCAAGAGACCCAGTACTTC. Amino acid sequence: CATSWGVKQETQYF.

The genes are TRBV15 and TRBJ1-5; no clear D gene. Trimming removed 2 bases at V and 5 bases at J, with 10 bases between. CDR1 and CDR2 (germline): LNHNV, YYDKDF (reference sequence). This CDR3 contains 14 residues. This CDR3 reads CATSRSSYDQPQHF. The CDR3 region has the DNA TGTGCCACCAGCAGATCCTCTTACGATCAGCCCCAGCATTTT.

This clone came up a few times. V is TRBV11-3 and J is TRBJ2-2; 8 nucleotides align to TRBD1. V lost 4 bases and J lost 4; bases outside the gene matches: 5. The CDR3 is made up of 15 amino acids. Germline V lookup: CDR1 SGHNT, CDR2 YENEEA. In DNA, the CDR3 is TGTGCCAGCAGCTCCCAGGGGGCGGGCACCGGGGAGCTGTTTTTT. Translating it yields CASSSQGAGTGELFF.

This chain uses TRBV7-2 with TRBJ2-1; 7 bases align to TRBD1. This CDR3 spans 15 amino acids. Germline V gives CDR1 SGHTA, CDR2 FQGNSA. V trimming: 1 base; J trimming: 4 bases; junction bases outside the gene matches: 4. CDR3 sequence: CASSLDRGLYNEQFF. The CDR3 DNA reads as TGTGCCAGCAGCTTAGACAGGGGTTTATACAATGAGCAGTTCTTC.

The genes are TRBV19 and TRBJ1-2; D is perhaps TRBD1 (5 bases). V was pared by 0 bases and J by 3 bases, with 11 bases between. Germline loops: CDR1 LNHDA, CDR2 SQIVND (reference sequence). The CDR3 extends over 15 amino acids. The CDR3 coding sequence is TGTGCCAGTAGTATAGATCTAGGCAGGGACTATGGCTACACCTTC. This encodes CASSIDLGRDYGYTF.

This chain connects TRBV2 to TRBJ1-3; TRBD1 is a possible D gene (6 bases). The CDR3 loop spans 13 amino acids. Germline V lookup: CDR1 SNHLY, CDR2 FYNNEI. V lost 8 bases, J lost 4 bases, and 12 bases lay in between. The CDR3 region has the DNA TGTGCCAGCCCAGGGGCGGCGGGAAACACCATATATTTT. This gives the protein CASPGAAGNTIYF.